One T cell receptor (beta chain) is described in this entry. In its sample, this clone was seen a few times. What this receptor recognizes is not known. The input lacks base qualities; no much larger clone sits a single base away. In light of the paper, this sample's time point label describes: more than 3 weeks on oral tofacitinib. The treatment or condition label, as the study defines it: oral pan-JAK inhibitor, 5-10 mg twice daily. Lesional scalp punch biopsies and peripheral blood were obtained from alopecia areata patients. PBMCs were isolated by density centrifugation and stained for CD3, CD4 and CD8, and CD4+ and CD8+ T cells were sorted on a FACSAria. These data belong to a study of CD8+ T cells in alopecia areata (dated by TCRdb to 2016 to 2019). Regarding the study in general: The treated patients took part in an open-label pilot trial in which moderate-to-severe alopecia areata was treated with oral tofacitinib at 5 to 10 mg twice daily. Patients received tofacitinib for 6 to 18 months and were then followed off drug for 6 months to check for delayed response and recurrence. For the treated patients, the SALT score, which quantifies what percentage of scalp surface area is affected, served as the measure of disease severity. High-throughput TCRbeta sequencing was used to examine T cell clonal expansion in alopecia areata in both the C3H/HeJ mouse model and human patients. Human TCRbeta sequencing covered scalp tissue and sorted CD4+ and CD8+ peripheral blood T cells from patchy and totalis/universalis alopecia areata patients and healthy controls. Biopsies were taken from tofacitinib-treated patients at baseline and at 4 and 24 weeks of treatment, and a later scalp biopsy was taken in several of the tofacitinib-treated patients. Clonality in the scalp was compared among normal scalp (n=4), patchy alopecia areata scalp (n=8), and alopecia totalis/universalis scalp (n=8). RNA was extracted with the PAXgene miRNA kit for fixed scalp, the miRNeasy kit for PBMCs, and the RNeasy kit for mouse skin. Amplification of TCRbeta CDR3 regions was done by immunoSEQ multiplex PCR using 35 Vbeta forward primers and 13 Jbeta reverse primers.

Library construction relied on the immunoSEQ multiplex PCR assay. RNA was extracted from all samples and reverse transcribed into cDNA, which served as template for TCR sequencing. SuperScript III was used for first-strand cDNA synthesis, primed with a 2:1 mix of oligo-dT and random hexamers. Amplification bias was assessed with a synthetic immune receptor repertoire, and residual bias was removed computationally. On the authors' methods: After raw reads were preprocessed to remove errors, the CDR3 was defined following IMGT conventions as running from the conserved cysteine to phenylalanine. Clonality was calculated as 1 minus Shannon entropy normalized by log2 of the number of productive unique TCRs. Scalp TCRbeta sequences were cross-referenced with sorted blood CD4 and CD8 repertoires so that the CD4 or CD8 identity of scalp clones could be inferred. This immuneACCESS table, as held by TCRdb, lists in-frame sequences with V and J called but not all clones. Of the missing ones, under half trace to an unresolved V gene in checked studies; the others have no known cause. V and J calls and clone size follow that table, whereas D and trimming were derived from the DNA. A total of some 220,000 clones appear in this sample, less than 75% of them only once. 1.6% of the sample comes from the top ten.

Overall results and qualifications from the work: Compared with mice, TCR sequences shared between patients were less clear, possibly partly because of HLA diversity across the patient population. Many expanded lesional clones were found to persist in scalp and blood during tofacitinib treatment, and relapse after treatment cessation may be partly explained by this persistence. Tofacitinib significantly decreased scalp clonality and the number of expanded CD8+ clones among the top 100 scalp clones. Because the treated cohort was small and had only one nonresponder, larger studies are needed to examine links between baseline CD8+ expansion and response. Compared with normal scalp, lesional scalp, particularly in alopecia totalis/universalis, had higher clonality and more expanded CD8+ clones, which suggests antigenic drive. Resident alphabeta T cells in normal human skin are also sequenced, complicating scalp TCR repertoire analysis, unlike mouse skin dominated by gammadelta T cells.

Trimmed from V: 7 bases; trimmed from J: 3 bases; junction bases lacking a gene match: 9. The germline V gene yields SQVTM for CDR1 and ANQGSEA for CDR2. The CDR3 holds 13 amino acids from the cysteine to the phenylalanine. Of the read, only the CDR3 DNA is kept; its 39 bases are in frame from base 1. The source is a human donor with alopecia areata. This chain is built from TRBV29-1 and TRBJ2-7; a stretch of 7 junction bases matches TRBD2. The material was CD4+ T cells sorted from blood, obtained at week 4, from a patient treated with tofacitinib. The CDR3: CSAGGAGDYEQYF. The DNA sequence is TGCAGCGCCGGAGGGGCGGGGGACTACGAGCAGTACTTC.